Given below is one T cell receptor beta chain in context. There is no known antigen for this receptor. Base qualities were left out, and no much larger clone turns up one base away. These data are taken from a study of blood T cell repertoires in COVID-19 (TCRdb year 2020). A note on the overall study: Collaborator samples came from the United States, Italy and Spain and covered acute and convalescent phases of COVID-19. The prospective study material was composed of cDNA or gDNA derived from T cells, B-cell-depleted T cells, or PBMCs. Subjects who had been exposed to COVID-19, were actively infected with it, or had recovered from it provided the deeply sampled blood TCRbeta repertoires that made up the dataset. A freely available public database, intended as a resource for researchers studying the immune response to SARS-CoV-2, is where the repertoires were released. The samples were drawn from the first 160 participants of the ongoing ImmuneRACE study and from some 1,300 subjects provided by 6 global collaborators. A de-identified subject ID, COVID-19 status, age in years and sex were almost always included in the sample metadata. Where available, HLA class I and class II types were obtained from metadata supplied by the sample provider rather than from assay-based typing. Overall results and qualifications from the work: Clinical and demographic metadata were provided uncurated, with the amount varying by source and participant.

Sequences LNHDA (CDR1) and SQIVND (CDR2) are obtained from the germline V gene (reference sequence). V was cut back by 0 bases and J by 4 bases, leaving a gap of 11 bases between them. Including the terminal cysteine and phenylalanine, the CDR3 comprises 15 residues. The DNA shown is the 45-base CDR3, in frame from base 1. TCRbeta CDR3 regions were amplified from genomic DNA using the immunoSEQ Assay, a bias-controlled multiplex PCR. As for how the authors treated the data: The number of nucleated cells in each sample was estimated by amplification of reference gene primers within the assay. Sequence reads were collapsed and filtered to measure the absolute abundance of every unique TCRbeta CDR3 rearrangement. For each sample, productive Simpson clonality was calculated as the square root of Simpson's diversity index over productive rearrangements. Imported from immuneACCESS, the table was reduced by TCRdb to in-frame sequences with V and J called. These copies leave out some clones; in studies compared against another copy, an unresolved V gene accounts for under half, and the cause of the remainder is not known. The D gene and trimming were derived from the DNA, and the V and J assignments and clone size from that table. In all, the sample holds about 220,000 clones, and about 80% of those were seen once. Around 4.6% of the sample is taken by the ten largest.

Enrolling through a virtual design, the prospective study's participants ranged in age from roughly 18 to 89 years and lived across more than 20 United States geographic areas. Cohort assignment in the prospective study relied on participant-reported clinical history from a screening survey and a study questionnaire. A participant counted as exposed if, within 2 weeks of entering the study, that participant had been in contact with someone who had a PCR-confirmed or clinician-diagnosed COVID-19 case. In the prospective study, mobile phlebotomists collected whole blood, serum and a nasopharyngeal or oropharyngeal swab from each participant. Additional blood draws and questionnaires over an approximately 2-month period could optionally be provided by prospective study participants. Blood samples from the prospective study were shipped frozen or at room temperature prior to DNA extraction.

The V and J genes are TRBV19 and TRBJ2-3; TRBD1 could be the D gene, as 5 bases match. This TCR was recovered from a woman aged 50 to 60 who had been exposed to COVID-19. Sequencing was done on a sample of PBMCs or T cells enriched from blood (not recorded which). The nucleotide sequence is TGTGCCAGTAGTATAGAGGGGCATAATTCAGATACGCAGTATTTT. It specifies CASSIEGHNSDTQYF.